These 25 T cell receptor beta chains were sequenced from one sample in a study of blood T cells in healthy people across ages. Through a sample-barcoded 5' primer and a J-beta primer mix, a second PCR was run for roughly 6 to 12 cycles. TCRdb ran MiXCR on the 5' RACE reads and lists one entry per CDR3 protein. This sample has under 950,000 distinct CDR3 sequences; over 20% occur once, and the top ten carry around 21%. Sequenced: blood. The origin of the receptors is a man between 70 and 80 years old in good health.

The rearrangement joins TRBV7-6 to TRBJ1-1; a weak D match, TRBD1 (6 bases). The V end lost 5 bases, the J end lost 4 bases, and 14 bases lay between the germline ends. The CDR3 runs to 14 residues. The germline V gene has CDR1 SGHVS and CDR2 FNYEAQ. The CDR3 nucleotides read TGTGCCAGCAGCCGTACCCAGGGGAGCACTGAAGCTTTCTTT. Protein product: CASSRTQGSTEAFF.

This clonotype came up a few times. CDR3 DNA sequence: TGTGCCAGCAGTTCGATGGACAGCGAAGCTTTCTTT. Protein sequence: CASSSMDSEAFF. The chain joins TRBV28 to TRBJ1-1; maybe TRBD1 (6 bases). There are 12 residues in the CDR3. V was cut by 4 bases and J by 8 bases, with 11 bases left in between. The germline V gene encodes CDR1 MDHEN and CDR2 SYDVKM.

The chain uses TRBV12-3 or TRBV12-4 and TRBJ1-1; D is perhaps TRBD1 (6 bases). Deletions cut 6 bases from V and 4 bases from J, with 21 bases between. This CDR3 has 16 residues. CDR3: CASSDPGGRASTEAFF. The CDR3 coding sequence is TGTGCCAGCAGCGACCCCGGGGGGCGGGCGAGCACTGAAGCTTTCTTT.

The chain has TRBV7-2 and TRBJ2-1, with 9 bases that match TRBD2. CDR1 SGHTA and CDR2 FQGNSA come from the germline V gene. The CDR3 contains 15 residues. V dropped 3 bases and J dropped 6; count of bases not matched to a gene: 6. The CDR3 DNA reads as TGTGCCAGCAGCTTTAGCGGGGGAGGGCGCAATGAGCAGTTCTTC. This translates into CASSFSGGGRNEQFF.

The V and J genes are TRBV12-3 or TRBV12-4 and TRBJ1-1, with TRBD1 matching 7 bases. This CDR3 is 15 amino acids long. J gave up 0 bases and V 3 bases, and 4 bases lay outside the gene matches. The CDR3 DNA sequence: TGTGCCAGCAGTTTGTACAGGGGAGTGAACACTGAAGCTTTCTTT. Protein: CASSLYRGVNTEAFF.

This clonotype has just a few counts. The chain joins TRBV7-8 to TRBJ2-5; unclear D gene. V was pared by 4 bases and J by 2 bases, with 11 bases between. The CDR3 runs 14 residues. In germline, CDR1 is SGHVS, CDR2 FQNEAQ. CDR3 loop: CASSSLGRQETQYF. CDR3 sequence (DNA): TGTGCCAGCAGCTCCCTTGGCAGACAAGAGACCCAGTACTTC. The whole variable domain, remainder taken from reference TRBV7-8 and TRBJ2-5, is GAGVSQSPRYKVAKRGQDVALRCDPISGHVSLFWYQQALGQGPEFLTYFQNEAQLDKSGLPSDRFFAERPEGSVSTLKIQRTQQEDSAVYLCASSSLGRQETQYFGPGTRLLVL.

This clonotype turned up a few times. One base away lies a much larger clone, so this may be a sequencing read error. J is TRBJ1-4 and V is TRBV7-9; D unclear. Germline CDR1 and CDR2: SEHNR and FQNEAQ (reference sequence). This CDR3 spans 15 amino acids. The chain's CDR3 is CSSSSHWLSNEKLFF. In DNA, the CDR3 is TGTTCCAGCAGCTCTCATTGGTTATCTAATGAAAAACTGTTTTTT.

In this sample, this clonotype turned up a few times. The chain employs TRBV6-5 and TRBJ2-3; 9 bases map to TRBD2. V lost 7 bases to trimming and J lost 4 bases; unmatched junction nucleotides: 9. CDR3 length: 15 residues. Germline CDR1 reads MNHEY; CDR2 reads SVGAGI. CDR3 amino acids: CASINSGSRADTQYF. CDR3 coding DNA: TGTGCCAGCATCAATAGCGGGAGTAGGGCAGATACGCAGTATTTT.

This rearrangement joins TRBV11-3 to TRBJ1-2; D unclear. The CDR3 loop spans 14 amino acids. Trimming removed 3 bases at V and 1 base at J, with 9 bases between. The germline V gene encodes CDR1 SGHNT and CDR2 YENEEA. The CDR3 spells CASSFGRDNYGYTF. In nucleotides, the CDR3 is TGTGCCAGCAGCTTCGGAAGGGATAACTATGGCTACACCTTC.

The CDR3 DNA is TGTGCCAGCAGTGAATTTAAGGGGGCAGGCGGGGAGCTGTTTTTT. Protein product: CASSEFKGAGGELFF. The gene calls are TRBV6-1 and TRBJ2-2; 7 bases are a match to TRBD1. V lost 2 bases and J lost 7; bases outside the gene matches: 7. Looked up from germline, CDR1 is MNHNS and CDR2 is SASEGT. The CDR3 has 15 residues.

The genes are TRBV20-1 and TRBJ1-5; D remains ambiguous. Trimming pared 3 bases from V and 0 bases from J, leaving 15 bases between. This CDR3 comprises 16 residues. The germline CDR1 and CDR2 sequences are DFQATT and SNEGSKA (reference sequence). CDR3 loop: CSASLRDPHSNQPQHF. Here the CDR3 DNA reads TGCAGTGCTAGCCTCCGGGATCCTCATAGCAATCAGCCCCAGCATTTT.

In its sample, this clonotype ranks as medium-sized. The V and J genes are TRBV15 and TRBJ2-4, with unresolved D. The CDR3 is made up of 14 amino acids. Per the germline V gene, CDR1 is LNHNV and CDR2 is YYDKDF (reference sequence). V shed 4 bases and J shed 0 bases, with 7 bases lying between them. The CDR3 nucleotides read TGTGCCACCAGCATGGTCGTAGCCAAAAACATTCAGTACTTC. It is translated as CATSMVVAKNIQYF.

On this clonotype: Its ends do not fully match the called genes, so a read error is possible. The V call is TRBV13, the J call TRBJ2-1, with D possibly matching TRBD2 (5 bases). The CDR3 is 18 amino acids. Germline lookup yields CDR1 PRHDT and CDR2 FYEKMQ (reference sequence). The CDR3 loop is CAGSHNVGGRIGYNEQFF. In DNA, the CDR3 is TGTGCCGGCAGCCACAATGTGGGCGGGCGGATAGGTTACAATGAGCAGTTCTTC. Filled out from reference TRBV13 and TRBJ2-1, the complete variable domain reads AAGVIQSPRHLIKEKRETATLKCYPIPRHDTVYWYQQGPGQDPQFLISFYEKMQSDKGSIPDRFSAQQFSDYHSELNMSSLELGDSALYFCAGSHNVGGRIGYNEQFFGPGTRLTVL.

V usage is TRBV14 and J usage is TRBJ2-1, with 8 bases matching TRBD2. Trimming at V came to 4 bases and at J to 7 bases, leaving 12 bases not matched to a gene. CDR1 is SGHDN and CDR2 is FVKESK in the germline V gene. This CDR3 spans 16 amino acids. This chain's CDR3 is CASSPLLTSERNEQFF. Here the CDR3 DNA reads TGTGCCAGCAGCCCCCTTCTGACTAGCGAGAGAAATGAGCAGTTCTTC.

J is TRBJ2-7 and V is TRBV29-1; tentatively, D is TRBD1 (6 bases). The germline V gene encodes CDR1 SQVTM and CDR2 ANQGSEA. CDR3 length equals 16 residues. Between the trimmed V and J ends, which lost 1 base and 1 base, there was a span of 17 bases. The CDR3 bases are TGCAGCGTTGAAGTGCGGTCGGGACACCGATCCTACGAGCAGTACTTC. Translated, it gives CSVEVRSGHRSYEQYF.

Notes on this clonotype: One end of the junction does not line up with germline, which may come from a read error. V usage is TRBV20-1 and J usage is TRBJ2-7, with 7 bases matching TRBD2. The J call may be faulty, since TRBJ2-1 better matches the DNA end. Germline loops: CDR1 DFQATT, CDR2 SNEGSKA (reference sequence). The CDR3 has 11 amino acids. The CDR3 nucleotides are TGCAGTGCCCGGGACTACCATGAGCAGTTCTTC. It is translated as CSARDYHEQFF.

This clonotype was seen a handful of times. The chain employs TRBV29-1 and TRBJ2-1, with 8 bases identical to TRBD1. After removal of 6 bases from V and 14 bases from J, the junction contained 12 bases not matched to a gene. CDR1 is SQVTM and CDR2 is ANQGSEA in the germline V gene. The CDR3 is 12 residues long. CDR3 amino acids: CSVGTVNRGEFF. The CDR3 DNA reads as TGCAGCGTGGGGACAGTCAACAGGGGGGAGTTCTTC.

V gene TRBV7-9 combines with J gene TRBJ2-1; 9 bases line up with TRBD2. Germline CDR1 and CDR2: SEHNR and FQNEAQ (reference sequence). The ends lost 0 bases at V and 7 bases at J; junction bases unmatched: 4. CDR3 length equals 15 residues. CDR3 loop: CASSLAGLAQNEQFF. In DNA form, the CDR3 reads TGTGCCAGCAGCTTAGCTGGACTAGCGCAGAATGAGCAGTTCTTC.

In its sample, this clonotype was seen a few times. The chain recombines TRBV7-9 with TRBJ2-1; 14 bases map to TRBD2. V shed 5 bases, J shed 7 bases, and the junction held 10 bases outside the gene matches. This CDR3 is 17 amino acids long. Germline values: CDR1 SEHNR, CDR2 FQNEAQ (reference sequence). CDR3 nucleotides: TGTGCCAGCAGCCGCTTTCTCGGGACTAGCGGGAGTAATGAGCAGTTCTTC. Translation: CASSRFLGTSGSNEQFF.

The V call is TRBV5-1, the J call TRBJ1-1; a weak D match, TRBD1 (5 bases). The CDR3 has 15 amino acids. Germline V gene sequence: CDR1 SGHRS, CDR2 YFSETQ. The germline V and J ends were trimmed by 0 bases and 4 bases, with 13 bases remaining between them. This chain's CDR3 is CASSLGPQGTTEAFF. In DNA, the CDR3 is TGCGCCAGCAGCTTGGGCCCTCAAGGGACCACTGAAGCTTTCTTT.

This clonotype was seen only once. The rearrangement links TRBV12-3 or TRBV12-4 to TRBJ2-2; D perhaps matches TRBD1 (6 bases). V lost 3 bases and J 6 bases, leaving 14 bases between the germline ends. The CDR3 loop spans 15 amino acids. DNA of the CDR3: TGTGCCAGCAGTTTGGTCGGTACAGGGCCCGGGGAGCTGTTTTTT. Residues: CASSLVGTGPGELFF.

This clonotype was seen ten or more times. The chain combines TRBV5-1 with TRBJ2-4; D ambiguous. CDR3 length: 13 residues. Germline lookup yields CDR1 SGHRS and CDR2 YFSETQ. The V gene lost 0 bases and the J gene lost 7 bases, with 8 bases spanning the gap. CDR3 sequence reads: CASSLDNGNIQYF. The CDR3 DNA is TGCGCCAGCAGCTTGGACAACGGCAACATTCAGTACTTC.

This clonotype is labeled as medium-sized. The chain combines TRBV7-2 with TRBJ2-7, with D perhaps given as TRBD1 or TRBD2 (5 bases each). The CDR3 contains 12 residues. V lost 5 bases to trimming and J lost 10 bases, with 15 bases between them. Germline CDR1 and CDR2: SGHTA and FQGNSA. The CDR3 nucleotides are TGTGCCAGCAGCCGCCGGCTGGGGGATCAGTACGTC. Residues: CASSRRLGDQYV.

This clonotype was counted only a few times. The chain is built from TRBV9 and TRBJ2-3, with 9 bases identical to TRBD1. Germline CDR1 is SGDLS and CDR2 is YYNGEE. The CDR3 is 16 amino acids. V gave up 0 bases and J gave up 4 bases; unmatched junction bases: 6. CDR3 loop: CASSVETGGIADTQYF. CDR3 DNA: TGTGCCAGCAGCGTAGAGACAGGGGGGATTGCAGATACGCAGTATTTT.

DNA for the CDR3: TGTGCCAGCAACGGGGCAGGGTGGTACGAGCAGTACTTC. It is translated as CASNGAGWYEQYF. The chain recombines TRBV28 with TRBJ2-5, with D perhaps matching TRBD1 or TRBD2 (5 bases each). The J call may not be correct, given that the DNA end is closer to TRBJ2-7. Germline V gene lookup returns CDR1 MDHEN and CDR2 SYDVKM. The CDR3 loop spans 13 amino acids.